The T cell receptor beta chain under discussion was sequenced for a study of control samples from healthy donors and cancer patients. The CDR3 sequence is 17 residues long. Trimming took 4 bases from V and 2 from J; bases not matched to a gene: 4. From germline, CDR1 is SGHRS and CDR2 YFSETQ. Sequencing was performed with immunoSEQ multiplex PCR; in TCRdb, only in-frame clones are kept and a portion is missing. The sample comprises approximately 190,000 clones, roughly nine tenths of which are singletons, and 1.8% rests with the top ten. V is TRBV5-1 and J is TRBJ2-6, with 12 bases that match TRBD1. Sample: blood. The receptor was derived from a man aged 25-45 years in good health. The CDR3 protein is CASSPGQGAPGANVLTF. CDR3 bases: TGCGCCAGCAGCCCGGGACAGGGGGCGCCTGGGGCCAACGTCCTGACTTTC.